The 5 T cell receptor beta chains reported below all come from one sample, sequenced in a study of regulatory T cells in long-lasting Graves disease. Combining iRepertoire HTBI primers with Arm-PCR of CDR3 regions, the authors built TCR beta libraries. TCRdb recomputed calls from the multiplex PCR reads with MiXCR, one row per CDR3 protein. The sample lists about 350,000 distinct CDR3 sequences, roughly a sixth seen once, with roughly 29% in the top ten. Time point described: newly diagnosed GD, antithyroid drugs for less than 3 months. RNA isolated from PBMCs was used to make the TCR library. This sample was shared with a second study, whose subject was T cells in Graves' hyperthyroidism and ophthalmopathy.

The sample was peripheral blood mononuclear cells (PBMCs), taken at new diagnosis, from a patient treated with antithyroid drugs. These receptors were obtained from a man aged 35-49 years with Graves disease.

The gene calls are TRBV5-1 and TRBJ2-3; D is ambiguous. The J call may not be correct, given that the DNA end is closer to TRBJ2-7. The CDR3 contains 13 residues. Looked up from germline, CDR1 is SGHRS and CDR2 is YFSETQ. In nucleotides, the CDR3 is TGCGCCAGCAGCCCCGGTACGCTTACCGAGCAGTACTTC. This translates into CASSPGTLTEQYF.

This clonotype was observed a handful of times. The CDR3, as DNA: TGTGCCAGCAGCGAAGGCGGGCCCACAGATACGCAGTATTTT. This gives the protein CASSEGGPTDTQYF. The chain uses TRBV5-6 and TRBJ2-3, with D possibly matching TRBD2 (5 bases). The CDR3 totals 14 residues. V was shortened by 4 bases and J by 2 bases, with 11 bases between the two germline ends. Germline V lookup: CDR1 SGHDT, CDR2 YYEEEE.

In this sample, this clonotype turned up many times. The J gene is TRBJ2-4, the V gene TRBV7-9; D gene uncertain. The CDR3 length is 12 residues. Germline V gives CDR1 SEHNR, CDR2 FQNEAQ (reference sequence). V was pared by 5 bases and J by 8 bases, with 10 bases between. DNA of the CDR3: TGTGCCAGCAGCCCTCCACCGGACATTCAGTACTTC. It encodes CASSPPPDIQYF.

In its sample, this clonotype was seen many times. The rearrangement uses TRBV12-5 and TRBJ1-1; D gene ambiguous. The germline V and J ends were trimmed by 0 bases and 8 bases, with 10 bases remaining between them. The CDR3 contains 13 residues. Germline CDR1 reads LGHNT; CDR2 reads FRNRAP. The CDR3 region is CASGLVEGTEAFF. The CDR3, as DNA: TGTGCTAGTGGTTTGGTAGAGGGAACGGAAGCTTTCTTT.

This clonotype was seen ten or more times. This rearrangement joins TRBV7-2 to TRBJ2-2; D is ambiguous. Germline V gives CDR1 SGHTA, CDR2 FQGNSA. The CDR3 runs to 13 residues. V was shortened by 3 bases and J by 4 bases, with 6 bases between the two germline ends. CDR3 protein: CASSLVRTGELFF. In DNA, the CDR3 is TGTGCCAGCAGCTTGGTACGCACCGGGGAGCTGTTTTTT.